This T cell receptor beta chain is drawn from a study of CD8+ T cells in alopecia areata. A single count supports this clone. Treatment noted: oral pan-JAK inhibitor, 5-10 mg twice daily. V lost 5 bases and J 6 bases, leaving 8 bases between the germline ends. The germline CDR1 and CDR2 sequences are SGHTA and FQGNSA. This CDR3 has 12 residues. The authors extracted RNA and reverse transcribed it into cDNA as the sequencing template. Measured with immunoSEQ multiplex PCR; TCRdb has only the in-frame clones, and not every one. The table shows around 200,000 clones, with 58% occurring only once. The material was CD8+ T cells sorted from blood, obtained at week 24, from a patient treated with tofacitinib. The receptor's source is a human donor with alopecia areata. V and J are TRBV7-2 and TRBJ1-5; D unresolved. In DNA form, the CDR3 reads TGTGCCAGCAGCGTACCCTTTCAGCCCCAGCATTTT. It yields the protein CASSVPFQPQHF.